This T cell receptor beta chain was sequenced for a study of T cell responses to AZD1222 COVID-19 vaccine. Findings of the study overall: The study identified only five or six AZD1222 recipients as seropositive at baseline. CD4 TCRs associated with vaccination spanned spike, dominating at 160-218 and 743-854. The study sampled repertoires only after the peak T cell response. Clonal diversity was possibly underestimated, and the donors were mostly white British, with more females.

Assay used: immunoSEQ multiplex PCR; TCRdb lists only in-frame clones, some missing. The sample shows roughly 140,000 clones, 90% of them seen only once. The CDR3 totals 13 residues. Trimming stripped 4 bases from V and 2 bases from J, with 7 bases between. Germline V gene lookup returns CDR1 LNHDA and CDR2 SQIVND (reference sequence). This clone showed up just once. The antigen is not known. The chain uses TRBV19 and TRBJ2-3; D unresolved. This receptor was identified in an adult who received the AZD1222 COVID-19 vaccine. Sequencing used peripheral blood, obtained 28 days after the second AZD1222 dose. CDR3 in amino acids: CASSTSYTDTQYF. CDR3 DNA: TGTGCCAGTAGTACTTCCTACACAGATACGCAGTATTTT. Filled out from reference TRBV19 and TRBJ2-3, the complete variable domain reads DGGITQSPKYLFRKEGQNVTLSCEQNLNHDAMYWYRQDPGQGLRLIYYSQIVNDFQKGDIAEGYSVSREKKESFPLTVTSAQKNPTAFYLCASSTSYTDTQYFGPGTRLTVL.